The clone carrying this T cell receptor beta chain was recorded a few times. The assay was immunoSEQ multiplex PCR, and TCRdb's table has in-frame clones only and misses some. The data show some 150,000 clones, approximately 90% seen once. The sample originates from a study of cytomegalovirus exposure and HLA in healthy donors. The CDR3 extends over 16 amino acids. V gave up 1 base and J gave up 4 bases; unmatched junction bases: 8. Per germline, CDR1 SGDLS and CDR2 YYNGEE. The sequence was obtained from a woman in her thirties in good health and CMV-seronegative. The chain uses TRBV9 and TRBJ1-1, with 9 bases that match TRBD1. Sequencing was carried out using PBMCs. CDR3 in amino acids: CASSVSLQTGGTEAFF. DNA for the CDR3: TGTGCCAGCAGCGTATCGTTACAGACAGGGGGCACTGAAGCTTTCTTT.